The 9 T cell receptor beta chains reported below all come from one sample, sequenced in a study of T cell responses to AZD1222 COVID-19 vaccine (dated by TCRdb to the early 2020s). Receptors were amplified or captured by the immunoSEQ multiplex PCR assay. TCRdb holds this immuneACCESS table with in-frame rearrangements only. Some clones are missing; in checked studies, unresolved V genes explain under half, and the rest has no known cause. This sample lists roughly 140,000 clones; approximately 90% were detected once. The ten largest make up around 1.8% of the sample. What this sample's time point label stands for: about 28 days (+/-7) after the second vaccine dose. The sample consisted of peripheral blood, taken 28 days after the second AZD1222 dose. All receptors come from an adult who received the AZD1222 COVID-19 vaccine.

This clone was picked up one time. The rearrangement joins TRBV9 to TRBJ1-3; TRBD1 is a possible D gene (5 bases). CDR3 length: 15 amino acids. Per germline, CDR1 SGDLS and CDR2 YYNGEE. The V gene lost 4 bases and the J gene lost 0 bases, with 11 bases spanning the gap. CDR3 DNA: TGTGCCAGCAGCAATACAGGACTCTCTGGAAACACCATATATTTT. Translation: CASSNTGLSGNTIYF.

V and J are TRBV6-5 and TRBJ2-7; 7 bases fit TRBD1. Germline CDR1 reads MNHEY; CDR2 reads SVGAGI. The V segment lost 0 bases and the J segment 6 bases; nucleotides outside the gene matches: 8. The CDR3 is made up of 15 amino acids. The chain's CDR3 is CASSYSRGRRSEQYF. CDR3 nucleotide sequence: TGTGCCAGCAGTTACTCAAGGGGGCGGAGGAGCGAGCAGTACTTC.

The chain uses TRBV9 and TRBJ2-3; either TRBD1 or TRBD2 may supply D (7 bases each). The germline V gene encodes CDR1 SGDLS and CDR2 YYNGEE. The ends were cut back, 0 bases at V and 4 bases at J, with 24 bases in the middle. The CDR3 runs to 19 residues. The CDR3 bases are TGTGCCAGCAGCGTAGCTAGCGGTTTGGGGACAGCCAGACCAGATACGCAGTATTTT. Translating gives CASSVASGLGTARPDTQYF.

The chain is built from TRBV15 and TRBJ2-1; 7 positions agree with TRBD1. The V and J ends lost 0 bases and 8 bases, in that order; junction bases with no gene match: 7. The CDR3 is 15 residues long. Germline V lookup: CDR1 LNHNV, CDR2 YYDKDF (reference sequence). This CDR3 reads CATSRDVKGADEQFF. CDR3 in DNA: TGTGCCACCAGCAGAGATGTTAAGGGGGCGGATGAGCAGTTCTTC.

On this clone: This sample also contains other DNA sequences that code for the same CDR3. The chain uses TRBV30 and TRBJ2-7, with 7 bases fitting TRBD1. In germline, CDR1 is GTSNPN, CDR2 SVGIG (reference sequence). J was trimmed by 4 bases and V by 0 bases; bases with no gene match: 0. This CDR3 has 12 amino acids. The CDR3 DNA follows: TGTGCCTGGAGTGTACAGGGGTACGAGCAGTACTTC. It yields the protein CAWSVQGYEQYF.

This clone was seen a single time. The chain joins TRBV7-8 to TRBJ1-6; no clear D gene. The length of the CDR3 is 18 residues. Trimming took off 7 bases at V and 4 bases at J, with 23 bases between the two ends. Germline values: CDR1 SGHVS, CDR2 FQNEAQ. The DNA for the CDR3 is TGTGCCAGCACCCTCTCCCCGGGGAATCCCATTTATAATTCACCCCTCCACTTT. Translating gives CASTLSPGNPIYNSPLHF.

The CDR3 is CSAAGYTEAFF. The CDR3 nucleotides are TGCAGTGCTGCAGGATACACTGAAGCTTTCTTT. V is TRBV20-1 and J is TRBJ1-1; D not certain. In germline, CDR1 is DFQATT, CDR2 SNEGSKA (reference sequence). The CDR3 sequence is 11 residues long. V was shortened by 5 bases and J by 3 bases, with 7 bases between the two germline ends.

The chain couples TRBV30 to TRBJ1-4; 7 bases fit TRBD1. Germline assignment: CDR1 GTSNPN and CDR2 SVGIG (reference sequence). V trimming: 0 bases; J trimming: 7 bases; junction bases outside the gene matches: 8. The CDR3 sequence is 15 residues long. CDR3 bases: TGTGCCTGGAGTGTTCCGACAGGGCGGGGTGAAAAACTGTTTTTT. Translated: CAWSVPTGRGEKLFF. Complete variable domain (other parts from reference TRBV30 and TRBJ1-4): SQTIHQWPATLVQPVGSPLSLECTVEGTSNPNLYWYRQAAGRGLQLLFYSVGIGQISSEVPQNLSASRPQDRQFILSSKKLLLSDSGFYLCAWSVPTGRGEKLFFGSGTQLSVL.

This clone was recorded at least ten times. The V gene is TRBV3-1 (or the pseudogene TRBV3-2), the J gene TRBJ2-5; a weak D match, TRBD1 (6 bases). The CDR3 covers 15 residues. The germline CDR1 and CDR2 sequences are LGHDT and YNNKEL (reference sequence). Deletions cut 1 base from V and 5 bases from J, with 14 bases between. The CDR3, as DNA: TGTGCCAGCAGCCAAGGGCAGGGGTTTAAGGAGACCCAGTACTTC. Translation: CASSQGQGFKETQYF.